This T cell receptor beta chain is drawn from a study of blood T cell repertoires in COVID-19. Study context: Sites across the United States, Italy and Spain contributed samples from acute and convalescent COVID-19. Sources were T cells, B-cell-depleted T cells, or PBMCs; the material itself was cDNA or gDNA.

This CDR3 has 15 amino acids. Germline loops: CDR1 SGHTA, CDR2 FQGNSA. V shed 5 bases and J 9 bases; nucleotides not matched to a gene: 11. Original data processing: Counts of nucleated cells, estimated from reference gene primer amplification, were obtained. Generated by immunoSEQ multiplex PCR, the TCRdb table keeps only in-frame clones and is missing some. V and J calls and clone size follow that table, whereas D and trimming were derived from the DNA. The profile shows some 180,000 clones, roughly four fifths of them singletons. Followed longitudinally, the Seattle patients had been enrolled during active infection.

The receptor's source is a woman over 75 with COVID-19, enrolled during active disease. Sample: peripheral blood. The chain has TRBV7-2 and TRBJ2-1; 9 nucleotides align to TRBD2. The CDR3 nucleotides read TGTGCCAGCAGCCCGATAGCGGGGGCTAGCGGTGAGCAGTTCTTC. Residues: CASSPIAGASGEQFF.